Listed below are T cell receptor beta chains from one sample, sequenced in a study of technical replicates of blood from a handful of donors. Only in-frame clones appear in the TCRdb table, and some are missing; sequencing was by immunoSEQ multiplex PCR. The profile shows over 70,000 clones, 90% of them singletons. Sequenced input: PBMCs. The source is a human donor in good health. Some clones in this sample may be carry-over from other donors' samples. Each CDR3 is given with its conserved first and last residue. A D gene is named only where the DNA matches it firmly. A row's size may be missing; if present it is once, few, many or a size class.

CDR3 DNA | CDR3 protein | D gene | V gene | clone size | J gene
TGTGCCAGCAGCCTGATGCGGGAGGAGACCCAGTACTTC | CASSLMREETQYF | TRBD2 | TRBV7-9 | NA | TRBJ2-5
TGTGCCAGCAGTCGACAGACTGGGGCCAACGTCCTGACTTTC | CASSRQTGANVLTF | NA | TRBV27 | NA | TRBJ2-6
TGTGCCAGCAGCGCGTCGCAGGGATATGAGCAGTTCTTC | CASSASQGYEQFF | NA | TRBV2 | NA | TRBJ2-1
TGTGCCAGCAGCTTGGCTGCAGCTGGAAACACCATATATTTT | CASSLAAAGNTIYF | NA | TRBV5-8 | NA | TRBJ1-3
TGTGCCAGCAGCGTAGACGACAGGGGGCCCGGGCGGAGCTCCTACAATGAGCAGTTCTTC | CASSVDDRGPGRSSYNEQFF | TRBD1 | TRBV9 | NA | TRBJ2-1
TGTGCCAGCAGCGCGAGAACAGGGAGCAATTCACCCCTCCACTTT | CASSARTGSNSPLHF | NA | TRBV9 | NA | TRBJ1-6
TGTGCCAGCAGCTTATTTGGGCAAAACGAGCAGTACTTC | CASSLFGQNEQYF | NA | TRBV7-2 | few | TRBJ2-7
TGTGCCAGCATCTGGGCTAGCGGGGTCCTGGGGCCTATGGAGGAGCAGTACTTC | CASIWASGVLGPMEEQYF | TRBD2 | TRBV28 | medium-sized | TRBJ2-7
TGTGCCAGCAGCGTACGGGGGTCTGGGGCCAACGTCCTGACTTTC | CASSVRGSGANVLTF | NA | TRBV9 | NA | TRBJ2-6
TGTGCCAGCAATATACGAGGGGGCGAGCAGTACTTC | CASNIRGGEQYF | NA | TRBV2 | NA | TRBJ2-7